This T cell receptor beta chain was retrieved from a study of CD8 T cells in ankylosing spondylitis. Study-wide results and caveats: A motif of under ten highly homologous TCR beta variants was seen as apparently characteristic of ankylosing spondylitis blood. Disease-associated clones were reportedly significantly overrepresented in matched ankylosing spondylitis synovial fluid.

CDR3 length: 15 amino acids. Germline trimming cut 6 bases from V and 1 base from J; bases unmatched to any gene: 0. This clonotype was seen at least ten times. Antigen: not known. Quantitative 5'-RACE with molecular barcodes generated TCR beta libraries. Each CDR3 protein is one row after TCRdb ran MiXCR on the 5' RACE reads. The table records about 400,000 distinct CDR3 sequences, more than 20% of them present only once. This sequence joins TRBV12-3 or TRBV12-4 and TRBJ2-3; the match to TRBD2 covers 14 bases. Input material: blood, either unsorted or a sorted T cell fraction (not recorded which). The TCR comes from a male donor with ankylosing spondylitis or in good health (not recorded which). The DNA of the CDR3 is TGTGCCAGCAGGGGACTAGCGGGGGGCACAGATACGCAGTATTTT. Protein sequence: CASRGLAGGTDTQYF.